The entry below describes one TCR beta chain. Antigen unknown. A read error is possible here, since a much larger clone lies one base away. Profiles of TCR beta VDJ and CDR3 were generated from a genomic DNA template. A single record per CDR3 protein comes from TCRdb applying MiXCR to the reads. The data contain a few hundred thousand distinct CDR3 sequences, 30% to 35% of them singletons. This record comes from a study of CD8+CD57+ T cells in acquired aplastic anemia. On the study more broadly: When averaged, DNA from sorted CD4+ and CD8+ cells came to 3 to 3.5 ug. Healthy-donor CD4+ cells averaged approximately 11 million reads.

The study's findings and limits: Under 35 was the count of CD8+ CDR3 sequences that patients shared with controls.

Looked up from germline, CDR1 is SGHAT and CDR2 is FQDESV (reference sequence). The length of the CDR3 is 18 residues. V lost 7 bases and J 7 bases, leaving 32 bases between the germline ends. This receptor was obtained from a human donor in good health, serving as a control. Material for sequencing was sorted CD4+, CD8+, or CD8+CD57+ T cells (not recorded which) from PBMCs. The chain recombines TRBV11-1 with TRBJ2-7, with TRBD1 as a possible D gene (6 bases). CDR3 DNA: TGTGCCAGCAACAAACCTCTATCAGGGGTTGGCCAGGCCATGGAGCAGTACTTC. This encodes CASNKPLSGVGQAMEQYF.